This T cell receptor beta chain was observed in a study of neoadjuvant nivolumab and ipilimumab in lung cancer. General study points: TCR richness and clonality were higher in tumors than adjacent uninvolved lung. Blood richness before therapy tracked richness in tumors resected after neoadjuvant therapy. From pretherapy to surgery, tumor richness and clonality rose with dual therapy. A small number of samples were TCR sequenced.

The CDR3 runs 15 residues. Trimming took off 0 bases at V and 6 bases at J, with 12 bases between the two ends. CDR1 and CDR2 (germline): SGHTA, FQGNSA. Generated by immunoSEQ multiplex PCR, the TCRdb table keeps only in-frame clones and is missing some. Of about 29,000 clones listed, 60% to 85% are singletons. The count of this clone is one. The antigen remains undetermined. The sample holds other DNA sequences that translate to the same CDR3. The clonotype comes from an adult with non-small cell lung cancer. The chain couples TRBV7-2 to TRBJ2-1; D is possibly TRBD1 (7 bases). The sample in question was tumor tissue, obtained after neoadjuvant nivolumab, alone or with ipilimumab, at or shortly before surgery. The CDR3 reads CASSLASGGLNEQFF. Here the CDR3 DNA reads TGTGCCAGCAGCTTAGCGTCAGGGGGACTCAATGAGCAGTTCTTC.